This TCR beta chain stems from a study of cytomegalovirus exposure and HLA in healthy donors. Study outcomes and limitations: High sensitivity and specificity were reportedly achieved when the classifier diagnosed cytomegalovirus status.

Unmatched junction bases numbered 5, after V lost 2 bases and J lost 4 bases. The CDR3 spans 16 residues. From germline, CDR1 is LNHDA and CDR2 SQIVND (reference sequence). With respect to this clone: Its antigen remains unknown.

PCR involved 60 Vbeta and 13 Jbeta primers. Profiling relied on immunoSEQ multiplex PCR, and the TCRdb table lists in-frame clones only, not all of them. The sample records 200,000 or so clones, about 83% being singletons. The rearrangement links TRBV19 to TRBJ1-5; 10 bases are a match to TRBD1. The source material was PBMCs. The clonotype comes from a woman aged 25 to 39 in good health and CMV-seropositive. The CDR3 DNA reads as TGTGCCAGTAGTATAACGGGACAGGGGTCAAATCAGCCCCAGCATTTT. The encoded protein is CASSITGQGSNQPQHF.